This T cell receptor (beta chain) was identified during a study of control samples from healthy donors and cancer patients. This CDR3 contains 14 residues. The ends lost 7 bases at V and 2 bases at J; junction bases unmatched: 4. Germline V gene sequence: CDR1 SNHLY, CDR2 FYNNEI. Profiling relied on immunoSEQ multiplex PCR, and the TCRdb table lists in-frame clones only, not all of them. This table has roughly 160,000 clones, approximately 94% appearing once. The chain has TRBV2 and TRBJ1-5, with 8 bases fitting TRBD1. The origin of this receptor is a man aged 60 to 75 with colorectal cancer. Input material: PBMCs. The CDR3 here is CASNQDRGNQPQHF. As DNA, the CDR3 is TGTGCCAGCAATCAGGACAGGGGCAATCAGCCCCAGCATTTT.